Below, 20 T cell receptor beta chains from the same sample are listed, as sequenced in a study of blood T cell repertoires in COVID-19. The table came from immunoSEQ multiplex PCR; TCRdb's copy has only in-frame clones and leaves some out. The top ten hold 6.5% to 9% of the sample, which has 200,000 to 250,000 clones, 75% to 85% seen once. Material: PBMCs or T cells enriched from blood (not recorded which). The receptor set was obtained from a woman in her thirties or forties with acute COVID-19.

In this sample, this clone turned up once. CDR3 nucleotides: TGTGCCAGCAGCCCTTGGGGAGCGGGAGCGTCCTACAATGAGCAGTTCTTC. It encodes CASSPWGAGASYNEQFF. The V call is TRBV9, the J call TRBJ2-1; 8 bases align to TRBD2. CDR1 SGDLS and CDR2 YYNGEE come from the germline V gene. The ends lost 4 bases at V and 1 base at J; junction bases unmatched: 10. The CDR3 consists of 17 residues.

Written as DNA, the CDR3 is TGTGCCACCAGCAGAGATGGCGGTAGGGGGCTAGGGGAGACCCAGTACTTC. Protein product: CATSRDGGRGLGETQYF. The gene calls are TRBV15 and TRBJ2-5; 7 nucleotides align to TRBD1. This CDR3 region has 17 residues. With V trimmed by 0 bases and J by 5 bases, 12 bases remained unmatched. CDR1 is LNHNV and CDR2 is YYDKDF in the germline V gene (reference sequence).

The gene calls are TRBV2 and TRBJ1-5, with 7 positions matching TRBD1. Germline V CDR1 and CDR2: SNHLY, FYNNEI. Trimming cost V 2 bases and J 3 bases; bases outside gene matches: 4. CDR3 size: 15 residues. Written as DNA, the CDR3 is TGTGCCAGCAGTGAATTCAGGGGGGCCAATCAGCCCCAGCATTTT. This encodes CASSEFRGANQPQHF.

The chain carries TRBV20-1 and TRBJ1-5; 10 nucleotides align to TRBD1. The CDR3 runs 17 residues. From germline, CDR1 is DFQATT and CDR2 SNEGSKA (reference sequence). The V and J ends lost 3 bases and 1 base, in that order; junction bases with no gene match: 9. The CDR3 region has the DNA TGCAGTGCTAGTACCGGGACAGGGGTGGGGAGCAATCAGCCCCAGCATTTT. Its protein product is CSASTGTGVGSNQPQHF.

This clone was seen more than once but under ten times. The J gene is TRBJ1-6, the V gene TRBV18, with unresolved D. The V and J ends lost 0 bases and 9 bases respectively, with 6 bases between them. Germline assignment: CDR1 KGHSH and CDR2 LQKENI. The CDR3 has 13 residues. The CDR3 nucleotides are TGTGCCAGCTCACCACCGAGCGGTTCACCCCTCCACTTT. This gives the protein CASSPPSGSPLHF.

The chain links TRBV15 to TRBJ1-3, with D possibly being TRBD1 (6 bases). The length of the CDR3 is 17 residues. Trimming stripped 1 base from V and 8 bases from J, with 21 bases between. Per the germline V gene, CDR1 is LNHNV and CDR2 is YYDKDF (reference sequence). CDR3 protein: CATSRGTARGPLDTIYF. The CDR3 region has the DNA TGTGCCACCAGCAGAGGGACAGCCCGAGGCCCTTTGGACACCATATATTTT.

V and J are TRBV5-1 and TRBJ2-2; a possible D gene is TRBD2 (5 bases). The CDR3 extends over 15 amino acids. Per germline, CDR1 SGHRS and CDR2 YFSETQ. V was clipped by 0 bases and J by 6 bases, with 12 bases between them. The DNA of the CDR3 is TGCGCCAGCAGCTTGGTTCCACTCGGGGCCGGGGAGCTGTTTTTT. Its translation: CASSLVPLGAGELFF.

This chain connects TRBV7-3 to TRBJ2-3; D uncertain. The CDR3 length is 15 residues. CDR1 and CDR2 from the germline V gene are SGHTA and FQGTGA. V lost 7 bases, J lost 1 base, and 15 bases lay in between. The CDR3 loop is CASTLGVSRTDTQYF. In DNA, the CDR3 is TGTGCCAGCACCCTCGGTGTGAGTCGCACAGATACGCAGTATTTT.

The genes are TRBV7-8 and TRBJ1-2; 9 nucleotides line up with TRBD1. Germline CDR1 SGHVS, CDR2 FQNEAQ. Germline trimming cut 5 bases from V and 4 bases from J; bases unmatched to any gene: 5. There are 14 residues in the CDR3. The CDR3 sequence is CASSLQGAGYGYTF. The CDR3 DNA follows: TGTGCCAGCAGCCTACAGGGGGCAGGCTATGGCTACACCTTC.

The chain combines TRBV5-1 with TRBJ2-5; tentatively, D is TRBD2 (5 bases). The CDR3 is 15 residues long. Per germline, CDR1 SGHRS and CDR2 YFSETQ. The V gene lost 2 bases and the J gene lost 5 bases, with 16 bases spanning the gap. The CDR3 DNA is TGCGCCAGCAGCTTTACGTCGCCGGGATGGGAGACCCAGTACTTC. It codes for CASSFTSPGWETQYF.

In its sample, this clone was seen once. J is TRBJ1-1 and V is TRBV6-5; D is perhaps TRBD1 (5 bases). With 7 bases removed from V and 7 bases from J, the gap between germline ends came to 16 bases. The germline V gene has CDR1 MNHEY and CDR2 SVGAGI. The CDR3 extends over 13 amino acids. This CDR3 reads CASTPNRLGEAFF. In DNA, the CDR3 is TGTGCCAGCACCCCAAACAGGTTAGGTGAAGCTTTCTTT.

This clone was counted once. The chain recombines TRBV2 with TRBJ1-5, with D possibly matching TRBD1 (6 bases). The CDR3 extends over 14 amino acids. The V gene lost 7 bases and the J gene lost 7 bases, with 17 bases spanning the gap. Germline V gene lookup returns CDR1 SNHLY and CDR2 FYNNEI. Here the CDR3 reads CASTPGGAWQPQHF. The CDR3, as DNA: TGTGCCAGCACCCCCGGGGGGGCCTGGCAGCCCCAGCATTTT.

This sequence joins TRBV25-1 and TRBJ1-1; a possible D gene is TRBD1 (6 bases). Germline V gene sequence: CDR1 MGHDK, CDR2 SYGVNS. CDR3 length: 15 amino acids. V was shortened by 0 bases and J by 3 bases, with 11 bases between the two germline ends. For the CDR3, the DNA is TGTGCCAGCAGTGAATATAGGGGGGGGTACACTGAAGCTTTCTTT. Residues: CASSEYRGGYTEAFF.

The sample holds a few counts of this clone. CDR3 DNA sequence: TGCGCCAGCCCATCAGGGGTTCCCAACTATGGCTACACCTTC. It is translated as CASPSGVPNYGYTF. The V call is TRBV10-1, the J call TRBJ1-2; TRBD1 might be the D (6 bases). This CDR3 has 14 residues. The germline CDR1 and CDR2 sequences are WNHNN and SYGVQD (reference sequence). V was clipped by 8 bases and J by 2 bases, with 15 bases between them.

The chain couples TRBV6-4 to TRBJ2-1, with D unresolved. Germline V gene sequence: CDR1 MRHNA, CDR2 SNTAGT. Trimming cost V 3 bases and J 7 bases, with 13 bases left between them. This CDR3 has 14 amino acids. DNA for the CDR3: TGTGCCAGCAGTGAGGTTTATTCAGTTAATGAGCAGTTCTTC. It encodes CASSEVYSVNEQFF.

The CDR3 loop reads CASSELTGGYGETQYF. The CDR3 nucleotides read TGTGCCAGCAGTGAATTGACAGGGGGCTACGGGGAGACCCAGTACTTC. This chain uses TRBV25-1 with TRBJ2-5, with TRBD1 matching 10 bases. This CDR3 contains 16 residues. V trimming: 1 base; J trimming: 5 bases; junction bases outside the gene matches: 7. Germline CDR1 and CDR2: MGHDK and SYGVNS.

The chain combines TRBV18 with TRBJ2-2; TRBD1 matches 7 bases. CDR1 is KGHSH, CDR2 LQKENI, per germline. The V segment lost 3 bases and the J segment 6 bases; nucleotides outside the gene matches: 7. The CDR3 is 15 amino acids. The CDR3 spells CASSPTRQGPGELFF. CDR3 sequence (DNA): TGTGCCAGCTCACCGACCCGACAGGGACCCGGGGAGCTGTTTTTT.

The V and J genes are TRBV7-8 and TRBJ1-2; 11 nucleotides line up with TRBD1. V lost 5 bases, J lost 1 base, and 3 bases stayed unmatched. The CDR3 runs to 15 residues. Germline V gene data show CDR1 as SGHVS and CDR2 as FQNEAQ. CDR3 coding DNA: TGTGCCAGCAGCACAGGGACAGGGGGTAACTATGGCTACACCTTC. This gives the protein CASSTGTGGNYGYTF.

The chain recombines TRBV18 with TRBJ2-1; 9 bases fit TRBD1. The CDR3 loop spans 14 amino acids. V was pared by 3 bases and J by 5 bases, with 2 bases of the junction left unmatched. Germline V lookup: CDR1 KGHSH, CDR2 LQKENI. The CDR3 sequence: CASSPDRGNNEQFF. The DNA for the CDR3 is TGTGCCAGCTCACCGGACAGGGGAAACAATGAGCAGTTCTTC.

This sequence joins TRBV20-1 and TRBJ2-7; TRBD2 is a possible D gene (7 bases). Looked up from germline, CDR1 is DFQATT and CDR2 is SNEGSKA (reference sequence). Trimming shortened V by 2 bases and J by 7 bases, and 9 bases separated the two germline ends. This CDR3 has 11 amino acids. The chain's CDR3 is CSARRGGEQYF. The CDR3 nucleotides read TGCAGTGCTAGAAGGGGGGGAGAGCAGTACTTC.